This T cell receptor beta chain was captured by sequencing in a study of T cell responses to AZD1222 COVID-19 vaccine. Repertoires were generated with immunoSEQ multiplex PCR, while TCRdb's copy carries only in-frame clones and drops some. The data contain approximately 100,000 clones, over 85% of them singletons. V lost 2 bases, J lost 14 bases, and 19 bases lay in between. Germline assignment: CDR1 SGHRS and CDR2 YFSETQ. The CDR3 is made up of 13 amino acids. Study-wide points: Most donors were white British, females outnumbered males, and clonal diversity was possibly underestimated.

On this clone: Its antigen is currently unknown.

The V and J genes are TRBV5-1 and TRBJ1-2; weak D call: TRBD1 (6 bases). This TCR was recovered from an adult in good health. The sequences come from peripheral blood, collected on day 0 of AZD1222 vaccination. CDR3 sequence reads: CASSLTGPEVGTF. The CDR3 DNA reads as TGCGCCAGCAGCTTAACAGGGCCCGAAGTGGGGACCTTC.